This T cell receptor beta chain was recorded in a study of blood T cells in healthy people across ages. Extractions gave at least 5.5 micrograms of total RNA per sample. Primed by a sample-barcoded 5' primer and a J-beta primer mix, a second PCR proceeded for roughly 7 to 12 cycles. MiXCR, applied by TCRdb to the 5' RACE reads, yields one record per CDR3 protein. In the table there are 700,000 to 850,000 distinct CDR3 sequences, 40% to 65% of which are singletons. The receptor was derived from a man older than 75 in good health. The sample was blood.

CDR3: CASSLRQGAGELFF. CDR3 DNA sequence: TGCGCCAGCAGTCTCAGACAGGGGGCCGGGGAGCTGTTTTTT. V and J are TRBV10-1 and TRBJ2-2, with 9 positions matching TRBD1. With V trimmed by 5 bases and J by 6 bases, 4 bases remained unmatched. The CDR3 is 14 residues long. The germline V gene encodes CDR1 WNHNN and CDR2 SYGVQD (reference sequence).